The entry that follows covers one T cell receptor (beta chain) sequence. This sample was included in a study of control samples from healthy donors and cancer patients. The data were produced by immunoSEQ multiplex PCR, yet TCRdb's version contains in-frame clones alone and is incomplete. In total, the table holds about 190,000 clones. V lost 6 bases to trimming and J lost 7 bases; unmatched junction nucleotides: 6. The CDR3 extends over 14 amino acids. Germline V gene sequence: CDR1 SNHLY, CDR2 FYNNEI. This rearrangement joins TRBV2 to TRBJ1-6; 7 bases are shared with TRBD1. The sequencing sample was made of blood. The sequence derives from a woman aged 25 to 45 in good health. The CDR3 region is CASSRQGSNSPLHF. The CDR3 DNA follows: TGTGCCAGCAGCCGACAGGGATCGAATTCACCCCTCCACTTT.